This TCR beta chain was captured by sequencing in a study of blood T cell repertoires in COVID-19 (TCRdb year 2020). Broadly, across the study: Samples covering the acute and convalescent phases of COVID-19 were provided by collaborators in the United States, Italy and Spain. Sample metadata almost always included a de-identified subject ID, COVID-19 status, age in years and sex. A freely available public database, intended as a resource for researchers studying the immune response to SARS-CoV-2, is where the repertoires were released. Subjects who had been exposed to COVID-19, were actively infected with it, or had recovered from it provided the deeply sampled blood TCRbeta repertoires that made up the dataset. The prospective study material was composed of cDNA or gDNA derived from T cells, B-cell-depleted T cells, or PBMCs. Where available, HLA class I and class II types were taken from metadata supplied by the sample provider and were not determined by assay-based typing. The samples were drawn from the first 160 participants of the ongoing ImmuneRACE study and from 1,254 subjects provided by 6 global collaborators.

A note on this clone: It has no known antigen specificity. No quality values exist for individual bases; no much larger clone is one base distant.

TCRbeta CDR3 regions were amplified from genomic DNA by means of the immunoSEQ Assay, a bias-controlled multiplex PCR. The authors processed their data as follows. Nucleated cell counts per sample were estimated from amplification of reference gene primers within the assay. To quantify the absolute abundance of each unique TCRbeta CDR3 rearrangement, sequence reads were collapsed and filtered. For each sample, productive Simpson clonality was calculated as the square root of Simpson's diversity index over productive rearrangements. Drawn from immuneACCESS, this table holds only the in-frame rearrangements with V and J called that TCRdb kept. Clones are partly lost; checked studies trace under half to an unresolved V gene and leave the rest unexplained. D and trimming were read from the DNA, whereas the V and J calls and clone size are those reported in that table. This sample is represented by approximately 98,000 clones; approximately 80% of them were singletons. The ten largest clones take up roughly 4.1% of the sample.

The collaborating institutions used their own protocols to collect whole blood in K2EDTA tubes. For TCRbeta analysis, collaborators shipped samples in one of three forms: frozen whole blood, isolated PBMCs, or DNA extracted from either of those sample types. The study at large found these results: How much clinical and demographic metadata was included differed by source and by participant, and the metadata was provided uncurated.

After removal of 1 base from V and 4 bases from J, the junction retains 6 bases not matched to a gene. Via the germline V gene, CDR1 is MGHRA and CDR2 YSYEKL. The CDR3 contains 17 residues, cysteine and phenylalanine counted. Only the CDR3 DNA stays, 51 bases, in frame from base 1. The chain uses TRBV4-1 and TRBJ2-1; TRBD1 aligns with 11 central bases. What was sequenced was peripheral blood. The sequence was obtained from a man aged 60 to 75 with acute or convalescent COVID-19. The nucleotide sequence is given as TGCGCCAGCAGCCAAGGGGGGACAGGGGGACCTTACAATGAGCAGTTCTTC. Its protein product is CASSQGGTGGPYNEQFF.